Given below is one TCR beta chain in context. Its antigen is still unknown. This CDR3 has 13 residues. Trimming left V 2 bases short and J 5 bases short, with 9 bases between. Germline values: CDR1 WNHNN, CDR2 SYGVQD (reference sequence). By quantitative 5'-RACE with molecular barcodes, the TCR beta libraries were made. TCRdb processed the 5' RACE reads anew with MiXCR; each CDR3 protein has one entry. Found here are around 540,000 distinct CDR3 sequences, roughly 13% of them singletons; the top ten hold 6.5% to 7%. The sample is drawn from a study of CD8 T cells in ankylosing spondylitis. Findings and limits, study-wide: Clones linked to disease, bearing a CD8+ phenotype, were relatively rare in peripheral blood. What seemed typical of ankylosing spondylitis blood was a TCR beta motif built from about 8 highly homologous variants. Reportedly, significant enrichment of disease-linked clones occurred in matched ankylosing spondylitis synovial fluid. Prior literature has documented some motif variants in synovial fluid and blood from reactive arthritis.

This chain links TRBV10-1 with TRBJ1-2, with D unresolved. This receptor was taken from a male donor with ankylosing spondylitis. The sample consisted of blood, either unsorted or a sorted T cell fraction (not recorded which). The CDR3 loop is CASSEDRRYGYTF. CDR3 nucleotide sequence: TGCGCCAGCAGTGAGGACCGGAGGTATGGCTACACCTTC.